One and the same sample provided the 12 T cell receptor beta chains below, sequenced in a study of T cell repertoires in cytomegalovirus infection. TCRdb re-called the reads with MiXCR, one entry per CDR3 protein. The sample has roughly 600,000 distinct CDR3 sequences, approximately 24% seen once. Sequenced material: CD8+ T cells from PBMCs. The origin of the receptors is a human donor in good health (CMV status not recorded). Some clones in this sample may be carry-over from other donors' samples.

The chain carries TRBV20-1 and TRBJ1-5; D is possibly TRBD1 (5 bases). The CDR3 covers 13 residues. V was shortened by 2 bases and J by 5 bases, with 10 bases between the two germline ends. Germline lookup yields CDR1 DFQATT and CDR2 SNEGSKA (reference sequence). CDR3 bases: TGCAGTGCTAGACCCCTGGGGGATCAGCCCCAGCATTTT. The encoded protein is CSARPLGDQPQHF.

The V gene is TRBV6-1, the J gene TRBJ2-7; a possible D gene is TRBD2 (5 bases). The germline V gene has CDR1 MNHNS and CDR2 SASEGT. CDR3 length: 13 residues. Trimming removed 6 bases from V and 1 base from J, with 10 bases in between. CDR3 region: CASRQRGSYEQYF. The CDR3 nucleotides are TGTGCCAGCAGACAAAGAGGGTCCTACGAGCAGTACTTC.

This rearrangement joins TRBV6-5 to TRBJ2-2; 7 bases are shared with TRBD2. Trimming removed 7 bases from V and 3 bases from J; junction bases left unmatched: 14. This CDR3 contains 17 residues. The germline V gene encodes CDR1 MNHEY and CDR2 SVGAGI. CDR3 amino acids: CASTNPGRAGYTGELFF. CDR3 nucleotide sequence: TGTGCCAGCACCAACCCGGGGAGGGCAGGGTACACCGGGGAGCTGTTTTTT.

This clonotype was observed a handful of times. The chain combines TRBV7-9 with TRBJ2-3, with TRBD1 matching over 9 bases. The CDR3 loop spans 15 amino acids. With V trimmed by 6 bases and J by 3 bases, 7 bases remained unmatched. CDR1 is SEHNR, CDR2 FQNEAQ, per germline (reference sequence). DNA of the CDR3: TGTGCCAGCAGGGATACCGGGACAGGGACAGATACGCAGTATTTT. It is translated as CASRDTGTGTDTQYF.

The chain recombines TRBV29-1 with TRBJ2-1; 9 bases are shared with TRBD1. The J segment lost 9 bases and the V segment lost 5 bases, leaving 8 bases of the junction unmatched. Germline V CDR1 and CDR2: SQVTM, ANQGSEA. This CDR3 is built from 13 residues. CDR3 loop: CSVTGQGIGEQFF. DNA for the CDR3: TGCAGCGTTACGGGACAGGGTATCGGTGAGCAGTTCTTC.

The rearrangement links TRBV6-5 to TRBJ2-2; D uncertain. Between the trimmed V and J ends, which lost 6 bases and 0 bases, there was a span of 11 bases. Germline V gives CDR1 MNHEY, CDR2 SVGAGI. The CDR3 runs to 15 residues. In DNA form, the CDR3 reads TGTGCCAGCAGCCCCCTATATGCGAACACCGGGGAGCTGTTTTTT. It codes for CASSPLYANTGELFF.

The chain couples TRBV20-1 to TRBJ2-3; 14 bases fit TRBD2. Germline V lookup: CDR1 DFQATT, CDR2 SNEGSKA (reference sequence). The CDR3 is made up of 17 amino acids. J was trimmed by 2 bases and V by 6 bases; bases with no gene match: 10. This CDR3 is CSAVGLAGGQYTDTQYF. CDR3 coding DNA: TGCAGTGCCGTAGGACTAGCGGGGGGACAATACACAGATACGCAGTATTTT.

The chain has TRBV5-5 and TRBJ2-3; 10 bases fit TRBD2. This CDR3 is 16 amino acids long. J gave up 2 bases and V 1 base, and 4 bases lay outside the gene matches. Germline assignment: CDR1 SGHKS and CDR2 YYEKEE (reference sequence). DNA for the CDR3: TGTGCCAGCAGCTTGCTCCTAGCGGGGGCCACAGATACGCAGTATTTT. Translating gives CASSLLLAGATDTQYF.

The chain has TRBV12-3 or TRBV12-4 and TRBJ2-7; TRBD1 aligns across 7 bases. The CDR3 extends over 19 amino acids. V shed 3 bases, J shed 2 bases, and the junction held 19 bases outside the gene matches. The CDR3, as DNA: TGTGCCAGCAGTTTCGTGCTTGGGGACAGCGAAATACGAACCTACGAGCAGTACTTC. It encodes CASSFVLGDSEIRTYEQYF.

This clonotype was detected a few times. This chain connects TRBV5-6 to TRBJ2-6; D remains ambiguous. V was shortened by 4 bases and J by 0 bases, with 8 bases between the two germline ends. Germline lookup yields CDR1 SGHDT and CDR2 YYEEEE. The CDR3 has 15 amino acids. The CDR3: CASSPPPSGANVLTF. In DNA form, the CDR3 reads TGTGCCAGCAGCCCACCTCCCTCTGGGGCCAACGTCCTGACTTTC.

This clonotype was picked up many times. The chain is built from TRBV7-6 and TRBJ2-3, with 9 nucleotides matching TRBD2. The trim removed 0 bases at V and 6 bases at J, leaving 4 bases unmatched. This CDR3 spans 15 amino acids. Germline V CDR1 and CDR2: SGHVS, FNYEAQ. The CDR3 DNA reads as TGTGCCAGCAGCTTAGCGCGGGAGGGGACGGATACGCAGTATTTT. It is translated as CASSLAREGTDTQYF. Full variable domain (outside the CDR3, taken from reference TRBV7-6 and TRBJ2-3): GAGVSQSPRYKVTKRGQDVALRCDPISGHVSLYWYRQALGQGPEFLTYFNYEAQQDKSGLPNDRFSAERPEGSISTLTIQRTEQRDSAMYRCASSLAREGTDTQYFGPGTRLTVL.

V usage is TRBV7-9 and J usage is TRBJ1-1, with D maybe TRBD1 (5 bases). CDR1 SEHNR and CDR2 FQNEAQ come from the germline V gene (reference sequence). The CDR3 consists of 14 residues. Trimming stripped 3 bases from V and 11 bases from J, with 19 bases between. The CDR3 DNA sequence: TGTGCCAGCAGCTTGAACGGGGGACGAGTTCTCGCTTTCTTT. Residues: CASSLNGGRVLAFF. Full variable domain (outside the CDR3, taken from reference TRBV7-9 and TRBJ1-1): DTGVSQNPRHKITKRGQNVTFRCDPISEHNRLYWYRQTLGQGPEFLTYFQNEAQLEKSRLLSDRFSAERPKGSFSTLEIQRTEQGDSAMYLCASSLNGGRVLAFFGQGTRLTVV.